This T cell receptor (beta chain) is drawn from a study of siplizumab effects on memory and regulatory T cells. The study's findings and limits: The mapping of alloreactive clones to unstimulated subsets covered only a minor fraction of them. Under siplizumab, an average roughly 70% of mappable alloreactive CD4+ clones were Treg-derived, compared with 25% to 30% in controls. The suppressive capacity of proliferating Tregs from siplizumab cultures remained unconfirmed.

Each sample contributed 96,000 or so TCR templates to the assay. Produced via immunoSEQ multiplex PCR; TCRdb's table is partial and in-frame only. The sample carries approximately 75,000 clones, just over 90% recorded once. A note on this clone: Its antigen is unknown.

Unmatched junction bases numbered 21, after V lost 5 bases and J lost 5 bases. The germline V gene has CDR1 SGHVS and CDR2 FQNEAQ. The CDR3 has 20 amino acids. This chain links TRBV7-8 with TRBJ2-5, with 12 bases that match TRBD2. The sample taken for sequencing was CD8+ T cells sorted from blood. This receptor was taken from a human donor in good health. CDR3 amino acids: CASSPYDIGTSGPPGETQYF. In DNA form, the CDR3 reads TGTGCCAGCAGCCCATATGATATAGGGACTAGCGGGCCCCCTGGGGAGACCCAGTACTTC.